Detailed here is one T cell receptor beta chain. The antigen remains undetermined. Clones were read by immunoSEQ multiplex PCR, and TCRdb kept only the in-frame ones, dropping some. Of around 200,000 clones detected, around 90% appear once; the ten largest clones hold approximately 2.9%. These data are taken from a study of cytomegalovirus exposure and HLA in healthy donors. The overall study: It was reported in a later analysis that the 100 to 150 validation repertoires used the same platform as the roughly 670 first-cohort repertoires.

The germline V gene encodes CDR1 MNHNS and CDR2 SASEGT. Trimming cost V 7 bases and J 7 bases; bases outside gene matches: 11. The CDR3 contains 14 residues. Study results and caveats: Most TCR sequences showed up rarely, but some public TCRs showed up in many donors. Investigators reported 150 to 200 TCR beta chains as tied to cytomegalovirus. The CMV antigen specificity of a few CMV-associated chains was confirmed through in vitro analysis.

Material for sequencing was PBMCs. The V call is TRBV6-1, the J call TRBJ2-7, with 9 bases fitting TRBD1. The clonotype comes from a young woman in good health and CMV-seronegative. CDR3 bases: TGTGCCAGCACTGTCGACAGGGGGGTGGGGGAGCAGTACTTC. It is translated as CASTVDRGVGEQYF.